This T cell receptor beta chain emerged from a study of blood T cell repertoires in COVID-19. Study-wide context: COVID-19 samples collected from the United States, Italy and Spain covered acute and convalescent phases. Sample material is recorded as cDNA or gDNA derived from T cells, B-cell-depleted T cells, or PBMCs.

How the authors handled the data: Counts of nucleated cells, estimated from reference gene primer amplification, were obtained. The table came from immunoSEQ multiplex PCR; TCRdb's copy has only in-frame clones and leaves some out. D and trimming come from the DNA, and the V and J calls and clone size come from that table. Seen here are about 55,000 clones, approximately 90% observed once, and the top ten hold roughly 15%. The CDR3 runs to 15 residues. Trimming took 6 bases from V and 7 from J; bases not matched to a gene: 11. Germline CDR1 and CDR2: SQVTM and ANQGSEA. The sequence came from a man at least 80 years old with acute or convalescent COVID-19. Specimen: peripheral blood. The V call is TRBV29-1, the J call TRBJ2-5; 13 positions match TRBD2. CDR3 sequence (DNA): TGCAGCGTGGCTACTAGCGGGGGGGCCTACGGGACCCAGTACTTC. Translated, it gives CSVATSGGAYGTQYF.